This TCR beta chain was documented in a study of T-cell memory formation after mild COVID-19. Study results and caveats: Clones that got smaller from day 15 to 85 had even CD4/CD8, while clones growing later tipped toward CD4+. Shrinking CD4+ clones were chiefly CM and EM; CD8+ ones were chiefly EMRA.

Germline assignment: CDR1 LNHDA and CDR2 SQIVND (reference sequence). Losses at the gene ends were 9 bases for V and 5 bases for J; bases not matched to a gene: 9. The CDR3 totals 13 residues. It was 5'RACE with constant-segment primers that produced the TCR alpha and TCR beta cDNA libraries, which carried sample barcodes and UMIs. One entry per CDR3 protein, called by TCRdb with MiXCR from the 5' RACE reads. The sample gives tens of thousands of distinct CDR3 sequences, less than 8% of which show up once; 0.79% is in the top ten. Points on this clonotype: Its specificity is not known.

The clonotype originates from an adult who had mild COVID-19 (a few samples of this study predate the infection). Cell type and time point are not known. The material sequenced was PBMCs or a T cell subset sorted from them (not recorded which). The chain couples TRBV19 to TRBJ2-5; 7 bases map to TRBD2. The CDR3 loop reads CASRAGKGETQYF. In DNA form, the CDR3 reads TGTGCCAGCAGAGCGGGGAAGGGGGAGACCCAGTACTTC.